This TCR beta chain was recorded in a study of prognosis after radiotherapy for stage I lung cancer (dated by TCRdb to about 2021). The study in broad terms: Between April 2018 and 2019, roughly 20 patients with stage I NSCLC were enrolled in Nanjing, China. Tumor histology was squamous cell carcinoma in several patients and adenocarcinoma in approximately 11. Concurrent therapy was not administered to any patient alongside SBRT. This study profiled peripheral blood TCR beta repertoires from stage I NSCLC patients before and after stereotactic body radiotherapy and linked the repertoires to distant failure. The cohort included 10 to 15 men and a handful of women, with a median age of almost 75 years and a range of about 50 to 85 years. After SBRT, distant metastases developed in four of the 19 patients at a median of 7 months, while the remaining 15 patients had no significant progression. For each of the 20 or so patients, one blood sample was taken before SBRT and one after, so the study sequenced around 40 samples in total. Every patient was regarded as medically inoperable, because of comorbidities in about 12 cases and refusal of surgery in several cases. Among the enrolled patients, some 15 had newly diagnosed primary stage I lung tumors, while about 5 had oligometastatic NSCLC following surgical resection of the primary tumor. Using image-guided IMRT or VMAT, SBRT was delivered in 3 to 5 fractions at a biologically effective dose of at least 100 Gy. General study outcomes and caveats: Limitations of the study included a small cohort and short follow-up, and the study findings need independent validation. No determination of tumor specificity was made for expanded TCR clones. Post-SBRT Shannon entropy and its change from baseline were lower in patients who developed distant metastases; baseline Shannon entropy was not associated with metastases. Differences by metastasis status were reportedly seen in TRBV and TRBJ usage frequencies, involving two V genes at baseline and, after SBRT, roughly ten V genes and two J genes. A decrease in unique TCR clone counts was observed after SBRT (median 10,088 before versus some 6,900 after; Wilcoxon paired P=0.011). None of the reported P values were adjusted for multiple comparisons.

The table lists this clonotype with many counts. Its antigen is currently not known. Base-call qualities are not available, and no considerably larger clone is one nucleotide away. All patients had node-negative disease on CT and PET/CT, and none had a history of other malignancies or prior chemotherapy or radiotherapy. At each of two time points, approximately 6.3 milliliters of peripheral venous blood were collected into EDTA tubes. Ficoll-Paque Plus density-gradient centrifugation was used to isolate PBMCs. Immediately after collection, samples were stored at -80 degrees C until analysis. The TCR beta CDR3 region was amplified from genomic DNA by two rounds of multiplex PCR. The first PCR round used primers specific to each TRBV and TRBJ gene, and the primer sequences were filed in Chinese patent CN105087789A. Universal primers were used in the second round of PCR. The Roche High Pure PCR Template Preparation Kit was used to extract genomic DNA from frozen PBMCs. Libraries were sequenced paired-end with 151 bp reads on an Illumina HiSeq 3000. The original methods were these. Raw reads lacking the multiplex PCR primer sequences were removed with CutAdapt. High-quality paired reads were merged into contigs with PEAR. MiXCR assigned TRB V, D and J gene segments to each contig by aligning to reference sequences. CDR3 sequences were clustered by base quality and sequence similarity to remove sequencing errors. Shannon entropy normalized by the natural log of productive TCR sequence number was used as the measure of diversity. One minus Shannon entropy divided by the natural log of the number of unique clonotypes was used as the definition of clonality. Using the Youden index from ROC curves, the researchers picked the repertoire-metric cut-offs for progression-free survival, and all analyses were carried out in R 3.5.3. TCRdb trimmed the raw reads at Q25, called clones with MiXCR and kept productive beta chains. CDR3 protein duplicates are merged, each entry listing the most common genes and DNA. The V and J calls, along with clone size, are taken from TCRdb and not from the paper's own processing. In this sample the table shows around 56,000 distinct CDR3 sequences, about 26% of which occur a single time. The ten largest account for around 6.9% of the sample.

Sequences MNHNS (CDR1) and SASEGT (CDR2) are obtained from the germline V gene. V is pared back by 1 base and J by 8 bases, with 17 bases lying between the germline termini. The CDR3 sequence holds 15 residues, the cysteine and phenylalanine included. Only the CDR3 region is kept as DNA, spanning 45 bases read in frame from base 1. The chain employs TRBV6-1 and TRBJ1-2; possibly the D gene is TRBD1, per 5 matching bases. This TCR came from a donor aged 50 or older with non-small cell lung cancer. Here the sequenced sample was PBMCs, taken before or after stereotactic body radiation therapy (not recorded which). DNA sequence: TGTGCCAGCAGTGAAGGAGGGGCCCTGACTTTAGGCTACACCTTC. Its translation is CASSEGGALTLGYTF.